Listed below are T cell receptor beta chains from one sample, sequenced in a study of blood T cell repertoires in COVID-19. Here immunoSEQ multiplex PCR was the method, and the copy in TCRdb shows in-frame clones only, minus some. Of fewer than 200,000 clones in the sample, approximately 79% were seen once. The sample taken for sequencing was peripheral blood. The receptors were sampled from a woman of 80 years or more with acute or convalescent COVID-19. CDR3s include the opening cysteine and the closing phenylalanine or tryptophan. The D gene is left open where the match is weak. Some rows have no size entry. The others give once, few or many, or a class for an expanded clone.

few,TRBD2,TRBJ2-1,TRBV2,TGTGCCAGCAGTGAGTCCCGGGAGGGTAGGAATGAGCAGTTCTTC,CASSESREGRNEQFF
.,TRBD1,TRBJ1-2,TRBV5-1,TGCGCCAGCAGCCCCACAGGGGACTATGGCTACACCTTC,CASSPTGDYGYTF
.,TRBD1,TRBJ1-3,TRBV13,TGTGCCAGCAGCGCCGGGACAGGACAAAACACCATATATTTT,CASSAGTGQNTIYF
few,.,TRBJ2-3,TRBV19,TGTGCCAGTAGTGCCTTACTTCGGGGTACGCAGTATTTT,CASSALLRGTQYF
.,.,TRBJ1-2,TRBV5-4,TGTGCCAGCAGCCCAAACAGGGATCCTAACTATGGCTACACCTTC,CASSPNRDPNYGYTF
.,TRBD1,TRBJ2-7,TRBV13,TGTGCCAGCAGCAGCAACAGGGGGCGCTACGAGCAGTACTTC,CASSSNRGRYEQYF
.,.,TRBJ2-1,TRBV11-3,TGTGCCAGCAGCTTAGGGGGTAACAGGAGGCAGTTCTTC,CASSLGGNRRQFF
few,TRBD1,TRBJ2-3,TRBV27,TGTGCCAGCAGTACGGGACAGGTATTCACAGATACGCAGTATTTT,CASSTGQVFTDTQYF
.,.,TRBJ1-6,TRBV6-5,TGTGCCAGCAGTTACCGAGGAACGGATTCACCCCTCCACTTT,CASSYRGTDSPLHF
.,.,TRBJ2-2,TRBV7-3,TGTGCCAGCAGCTTAAGACCGCGGAACGGGGAGCTGTTTTTT,CASSLRPRNGELFF
few,.,TRBJ1-2,TRBV7-9,TGTGCCAGCAGCTTAGAATCCGGAGATGGCTACACCTTC,CASSLESGDGYTF
few,TRBD2,TRBJ2-7,TRBV3-1/TRBV3-2,TGTGCCAGCAGCCAATCACTAGCGGGGTCCTACGAGCAGTACTTC,CASSQSLAGSYEQYF
.,.,TRBJ1-1,TRBV5-1,TGCGCCAGCAGCCCCCATGGGGCAGGGGAATACGCTTTCTTT,CASSPHGAGEYAFF
.,.,TRBJ1-1,TRBV7-9,TGTGCCAGCAGCTTAATGGGCAGGAACACTGAAGCTTTCTTT,CASSLMGRNTEAFF
.,.,TRBJ1-4,TRBV28,TGTGCCAGCAGTCGAGACAGGAGTCCCGCAACTAATGAAAAACTGTTTTTT,CASSRDRSPATNEKLFF
.,TRBD2,TRBJ2-1,TRBV5-1,TGCGCCAGCAGCTTGGGGCGACTAGCGGGACACACAGTCCAGGATGAGCAGTTCTTC,CASSLGRLAGHTVQDEQFF